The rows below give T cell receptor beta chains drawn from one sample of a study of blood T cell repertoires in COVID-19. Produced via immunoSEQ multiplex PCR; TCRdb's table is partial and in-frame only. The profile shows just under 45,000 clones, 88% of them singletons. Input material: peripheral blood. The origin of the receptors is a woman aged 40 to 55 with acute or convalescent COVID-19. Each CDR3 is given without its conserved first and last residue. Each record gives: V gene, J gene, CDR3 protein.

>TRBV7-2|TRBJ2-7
ASSRDRGPYEQY
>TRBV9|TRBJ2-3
ASSPFQGAGGTDTQY
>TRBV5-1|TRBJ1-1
ASSSGVWGSNTEAF
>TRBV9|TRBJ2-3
ASSARGGADTQY
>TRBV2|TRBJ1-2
ASSTITGPVGYT
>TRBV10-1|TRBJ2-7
ASSPTTLGQGEQY
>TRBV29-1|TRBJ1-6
SVGQGVGSPLH
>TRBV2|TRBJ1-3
ASSRDRVSGNTIY
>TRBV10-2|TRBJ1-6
ASSDYRGNSPLH
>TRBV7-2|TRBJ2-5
ASSAGQGATETQY
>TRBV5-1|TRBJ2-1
ASSWGVGHNEQF
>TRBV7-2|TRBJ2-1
ASSLAIDWEQF
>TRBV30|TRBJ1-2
AWSVRRAYT
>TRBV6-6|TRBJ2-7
ASRPGTGISYEQY
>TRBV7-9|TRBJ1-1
ASSPRQGREAF
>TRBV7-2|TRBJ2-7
ASSLVVQYEQY
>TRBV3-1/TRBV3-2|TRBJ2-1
ASSQEEGLAGFNSYNEQF
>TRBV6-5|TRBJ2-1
ASSQQGLPNNEQF
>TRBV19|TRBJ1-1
ASSGIEGRERGAF
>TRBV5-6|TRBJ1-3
ASSPGQGLSGNTIY
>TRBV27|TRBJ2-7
ASSSGQVYEQY
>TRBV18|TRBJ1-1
ASSPREDGTEAF
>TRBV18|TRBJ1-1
ASSPEGLNTEAF
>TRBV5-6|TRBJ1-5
ASSSTASNSNQPQH
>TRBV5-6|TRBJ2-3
ASSSGRRLDTDTQY
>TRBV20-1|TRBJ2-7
SASLPRQSSYEQY
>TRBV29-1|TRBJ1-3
SVEARGTGSGNTIY
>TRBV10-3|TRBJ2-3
AISESSGGARDTQY
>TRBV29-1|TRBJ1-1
SVERGTAYTEAF
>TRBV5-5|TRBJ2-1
ASSLGVRQSAYNEQF
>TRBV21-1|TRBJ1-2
ASSSPRAFNYGYT
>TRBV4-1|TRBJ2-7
ASSALVGLADDEQY
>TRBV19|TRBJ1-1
ASSLGQGPYTEAF
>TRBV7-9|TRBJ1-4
ASSLIGGGVNEKLF
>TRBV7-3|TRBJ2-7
ASSLSGPPYEQY
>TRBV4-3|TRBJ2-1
ASSFSGVHEQF
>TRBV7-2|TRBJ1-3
ASSYDNSGNTIY